This TCR beta chain comes out of a study of T cell responses to AZD1222 COVID-19 vaccine. Whole-study findings and limits: Increased Spike-specific TCR breadth and depth were observed after two AZD1222 doses. Clonal diversity may have been underestimated in mostly white British donors.

CDR1 is MDHEN, CDR2 SYDVKM, per germline. V lost 2 bases, J lost 5 bases, and 9 bases lay in between. This CDR3 has 13 residues. In regard to this clone: The antigen remains undetermined.

The method was immunoSEQ multiplex PCR; TCRdb's version includes in-frame clones alone and lacks a portion of them. This sample has under 70,000 clones; 84% occur once, and the top ten carry over 20%. Sequencing used peripheral blood, obtained on day 0 of AZD1222 vaccination. The rearrangement joins TRBV28 to TRBJ1-2; D possibly corresponds to TRBD1 (6 bases). This clonotype originated in an adult in good health. The CDR3 sequence is CASSLAGHYGYTF. CDR3 nucleotide sequence: TGTGCCAGCAGTTTAGCGGGACATTATGGCTACACCTTC.